The rows below give T cell receptor beta chains drawn from one sample of a study of T cells in Graves' hyperthyroidism and ophthalmopathy. A single record per CDR3 protein comes from TCRdb applying MiXCR to the multiplex PCR reads. The sample has about 700,000 distinct CDR3 sequences; 12% to 15% are singletons. The sample comprised blood. The receptors were sampled from a woman between 18 and 29 years old with Graves' hyperthyroidism. Both conserved end residues are part of each CDR3. Fields, in order: clone size, V gene, D gene, J gene, CDR3 protein, CDR3 DNA. D genes are given only for firm matches. Clone sizes are given selectively: once, few, many, or a class where the clone is expanded.

>many|TRBV3-1|.|TRBJ2-7
CASSTSRGYEQYF
TGTGCCAGCAGCACGTCAAGGGGCTACGAGCAGTACTTC
>.|TRBV20-1|.|TRBJ2-7
CSAPFMGDDFGREQYF
TGCAGTGCTCCCTTTATGGGGGACGATTTCGGGCGCGAGCAGTACTTC
>few|TRBV6-1|TRBD2|TRBJ2-7
CASRGTSGYNEQYF
TGTGCCAGCAGAGGGACTAGCGGGTACAATGAGCAGTACTTC
>few|TRBV19|.|TRBJ1-6
CASSAGQAGSPLHF
TGTGCCAGTAGTGCGGGACAAGCCGGCTCACCCCTCCACTTT
>few|TRBV12-3/TRBV12-4|TRBD1|TRBJ2-4
CASSLPGQGLAKNIQYF
TGTGCCAGCAGTCTTCCGGGACAGGGGTTAGCCAAAAACATTCAGTACTTC
>.|TRBV25-1|.|TRBJ2-7
CASSRDNSYEQYF
TGTGCCAGCAGCCGGGACAACTCCTACGAGCAGTACTTC
>.|TRBV7-6|.|TRBJ2-2
CTSSFETSRGGELFF
TGTACCAGCAGCTTTGAAACTAGCCGGGGCGGGGAGCTGTTTTTT
>few|TRBV18|.|TRBJ2-3
CASSPSPTASTDTQYF
TGTGCCAGCTCACCCTCCCCGACGGCAAGCACAGATACGCAGTATTTT
>many|TRBV2|.|TRBJ2-3
CASSLLGTGTLGTDTQYF
TGTGCCAGCAGTTTGTTGGGGACCGGGACATTGGGCACAGATACGCAGTATTTT
>.|TRBV27|TRBD1|TRBJ2-7
CASSSRQGLNYEQYF
TGTGCCAGCAGCTCCCGACAGGGGCTCAACTACGAGCAGTACTTC
>.|TRBV24-1|.|TRBJ2-3
CATSQGGSTDTQYF
TGTGCCACCTCCCAAGGGGGAAGTACAGATACGCAGTATTTT
>.|TRBV4-3|.|TRBJ2-1
CASSQDRTNEQFF
TGCGCCAGCAGCCAGGACCGGACCAATGAGCAGTTCTTC
>many|TRBV29-1|TRBD1|TRBJ1-1
CSVADRGMNTEAFF
TGCAGCGTTGCGGACAGGGGGATGAACACTGAAGCTTTCTTT
>few|TRBV20-1|.|TRBJ1-4
CSATLGGPNEKLFF
TGCAGTGCTACCCTAGGGGGTCCTAATGAAAAACTGTTTTTT
>many|TRBV28|.|TRBJ2-5
CASTGTLFQETQYF
TGTGCCAGCACGGGGACACTCTTCCAAGAGACCCAGTACTTC
>.|TRBV3-1|TRBD1|TRBJ2-4
CASSRVSQGAGAKNIQYF
TGTGCCAGCAGCCGGGTCTCTCAGGGGGCAGGGGCCAAAAACATTCAGTACTTC
>many|TRBV2|.|TRBJ1-1
CASKPNWLSLRSTEAFF
TGTGCCAGCAAACCAAATTGGCTTTCTCTGAGGAGCACTGAAGCTTTCTTT
>many|TRBV29-1|.|TRBJ2-7
CSVLARISYEQYF
TGCAGCGTCCTTGCCCGGATCTCCTACGAGCAGTACTTC
>many|TRBV4-2|.|TRBJ2-1
CASSPSRGGRAYNEQFF
TGTGCCAGCAGCCCGTCTCGTGGGGGACGGGCCTACAATGAGCAGTTCTTC
>many|TRBV11-2|.|TRBJ2-7
CASSLVGVHEQYF
TGTGCCAGCAGCTTAGTGGGGGTGCACGAGCAGTACTTC
>many|TRBV6-2/TRBV6-3|TRBD1|TRBJ1-5
CASGWGQHFPNQPQHF
TGTGCCAGCGGGTGGGGACAGCACTTTCCCAATCAGCCCCAGCATTTT
>.|TRBV6-1|TRBD1|TRBJ1-1
CASRKRQGANTEAFF
TGTGCCAGTAGAAAACGGCAGGGGGCTAACACTGAAGCTTTCTTT
>many|TRBV20-1|TRBD2|TRBJ2-7
CSARGLATSYEQYF
TGCAGTGCTAGAGGACTAGCTACGTCCTACGAGCAGTACTTC
>many|TRBV11-2|.|TRBJ2-5
CASSLTWPQETQYF
TGTGCCAGCAGCCTCACGTGGCCCCAAGAGACCCAGTACTTC
>many|TRBV20-1|.|TRBJ1-5
CSASPTVYSNQPQHF
TGCAGTGCTAGCCCGACGGTATATAGCAATCAGCCCCAGCATTTT
>many|TRBV7-2|.|TRBJ1-4
CASSPQGVPNEKLFF
TGTGCCAGCAGCCCCCAAGGGGTGCCTAATGAAAAACTGTTTTTT
>many|TRBV18|.|TRBJ1-2
CASSPGRSVYGYTF
TGTGCCAGCTCACCGGGACGGTCCGTCTATGGCTACACCTTC
>many|TRBV28|TRBD2|TRBJ2-7
CASRLPGLADEQYF
TGTGCCAGCAGGCTACCGGGACTAGCGGACGAGCAGTACTTC
>many|TRBV24-1|TRBD1|TRBJ1-5
CATSEGQGPQPQHF
TGTGCCACCAGTGAGGGACAGGGACCTCAGCCCCAGCATTTT
>many|TRBV28|TRBD1|TRBJ2-1
CASSLAPSTGNNEQFF
TGTGCCAGCAGTTTAGCCCCCTCGACAGGGAACAATGAGCAGTTCTTC
>.|TRBV6-1|.|TRBJ2-1
CASSSELVSNEQFF
TGTGCCAGCAGTTCCGAACTAGTTTCCAATGAGCAGTTCTTC
>few|TRBV15|.|TRBJ1-5
CATSRTGTAVPQHF
TGTGCCACCAGCAGAACCGGGACTGCCGTTCCCCAGCATTTT
>few|TRBV7-9|TRBD1|TRBJ1-2
CASSLVGTGHGYTF
TGTGCCAGCAGCTTAGTTGGGACAGGGCATGGCTACACCTTC
>.|TRBV5-1|TRBD2|TRBJ2-5
CASATGGVGQETQYF
TGCGCCAGCGCCACGGGAGGAGTGGGCCAAGAGACCCAGTACTTC
>many|TRBV3-1|.|TRBJ2-2
CASSHKGTTGELFF
TGTGCCAGCAGCCATAAAGGTACCACCGGGGAGCTGTTTTTT
>.|TRBV29-1|TRBD1|TRBJ1-1
CSVETTGMNTEAFF
TGCAGCGTTGAAACGACAGGGATGAACACTGAAGCTTTCTTT
>.|TRBV2|.|TRBJ1-5
CASSGLEQTNSNQPQHF
TGTGCCAGCAGTGGTCTAGAACAGACAAATAGCAATCAGCCCCAGCATTTT
>few|TRBV6-4|.|TRBJ1-1
CASSRPRGTRNTEAFF
TGTGCCAGCAGTAGACCTAGAGGCACCCGCAACACTGAAGCTTTCTTT
>many|TRBV18|.|TRBJ2-7
CASSPLGQRGSYEQYF
TGTGCCAGCTCACCCCTAGGACAGCGAGGATCCTACGAGCAGTACTTC
>few|TRBV12-3/TRBV12-4|.|TRBJ1-1
CASSAPGTMNTEAFF
TGTGCCAGCAGTGCCCCAGGAACCATGAACACTGAAGCTTTCTTT
>few|TRBV2|.|TRBJ1-5
CASSDRGSSNQPQHF
TGTGCCAGCAGTGACAGGGGAAGTAGCAATCAGCCCCAGCATTTT
>.|TRBV10-3|TRBD1|TRBJ1-1
CAISEPGTAEAFF
TGTGCCATCAGTGAGCCCGGGACAGCTGAAGCTTTCTTT
>many|TRBV5-8|.|TRBJ2-5
CASRSGPLGETQYF
TGTGCCAGCAGATCTGGACCTCTCGGGGAGACCCAGTACTTC
>.|TRBV29-1|TRBD2|TRBJ2-7
CSVVGTSGSIEQYF
TGCAGCGTTGTAGGGACTAGCGGGAGTATCGAGCAGTACTTC
>.|TRBV11-3|.|TRBJ1-5
CASSTKGPQHF
TGTGCCAGCAGCACGAAGGGGCCCCAGCATTTT